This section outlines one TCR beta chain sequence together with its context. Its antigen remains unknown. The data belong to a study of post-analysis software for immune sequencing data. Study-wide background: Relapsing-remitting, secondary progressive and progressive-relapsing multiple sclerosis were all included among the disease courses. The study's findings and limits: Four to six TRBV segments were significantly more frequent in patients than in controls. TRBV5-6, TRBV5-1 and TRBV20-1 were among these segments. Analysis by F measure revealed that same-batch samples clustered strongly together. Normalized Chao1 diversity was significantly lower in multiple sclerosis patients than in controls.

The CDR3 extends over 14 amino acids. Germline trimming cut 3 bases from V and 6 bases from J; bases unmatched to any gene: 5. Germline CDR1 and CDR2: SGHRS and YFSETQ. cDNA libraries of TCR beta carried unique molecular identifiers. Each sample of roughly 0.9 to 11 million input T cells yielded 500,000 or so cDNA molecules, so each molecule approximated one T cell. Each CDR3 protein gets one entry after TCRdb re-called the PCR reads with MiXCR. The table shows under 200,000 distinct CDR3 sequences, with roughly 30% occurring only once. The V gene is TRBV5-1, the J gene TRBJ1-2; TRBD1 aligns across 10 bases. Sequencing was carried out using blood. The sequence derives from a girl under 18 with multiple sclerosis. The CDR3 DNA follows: TGCGCCAGCAGCTCGACAGGGGGCTCGAATGGCTACACCTTC. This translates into CASSSTGGSNGYTF.